This T cell receptor beta chain was sequenced in a study of early T cells in non-severe SARS-CoV-2 infection. This clonotype was seen only a few times. The CDR3 loop spans 14 amino acids. Germline V lookup: CDR1 GTSNPN, CDR2 SVGIG (reference sequence). With V trimmed by 3 bases and J by 4 bases, 9 bases remained unmatched. The TCR library protocol was used to attach unique molecular identifiers. These identifiers were attached to individual cDNA molecules. One entry per CDR3 protein results from TCRdb running MiXCR on the 5' RACE reads. Among 75,000 to 80,000 distinct CDR3 sequences listed, around 16% were seen once.

This TCR was sampled from an adult who was a healthcare worker with PCR-confirmed SARS-CoV-2 infection or an uninfected control (not recorded which). The chain employs TRBV30 and TRBJ2-7; 7 bases map to TRBD1. The material sequenced was whole blood. The CDR3 reads CAWSAGTAFYEQYF. CDR3 sequence (DNA): TGTGCCTGGAGCGCCGGGACAGCCTTTTACGAGCAGTACTTC.